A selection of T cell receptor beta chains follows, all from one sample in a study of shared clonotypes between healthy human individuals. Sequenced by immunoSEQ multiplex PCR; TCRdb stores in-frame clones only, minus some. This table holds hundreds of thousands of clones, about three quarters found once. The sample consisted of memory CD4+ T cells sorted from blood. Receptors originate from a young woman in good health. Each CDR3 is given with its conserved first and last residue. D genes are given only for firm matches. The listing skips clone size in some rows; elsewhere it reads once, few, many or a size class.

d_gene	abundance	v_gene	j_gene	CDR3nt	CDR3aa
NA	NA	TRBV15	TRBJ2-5	TGTGCCACCAGCAGAGATTATCATCTGGAGACCCAGTACTTC	CATSRDYHLETQYF
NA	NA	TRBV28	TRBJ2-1	TGTGCCAGCAGAGAACAGGGTCGTCGAATCAATGAGCAGTTCTTC	CASREQGRRINEQFF
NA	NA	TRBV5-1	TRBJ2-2	TGCGCCAGCAGCTTACAGGGTAGTACCGGGGAGCTGTTTTTT	CASSLQGSTGELFF
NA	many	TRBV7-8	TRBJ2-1	TGTGCCAGCAGTGGGCAAGGCAATGAGCAGTTCTTC	CASSGQGNEQFF
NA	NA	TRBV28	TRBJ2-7	TGTGCCAGCAGTTCCTTGGACAGAACCTCCTACGAGCAGTACTTC	CASSSLDRTSYEQYF
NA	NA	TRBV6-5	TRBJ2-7	TGTGCCAGCAGTTACTCGACGGGGAGTTACTACGAGCAGTACTTC	CASSYSTGSYYEQYF
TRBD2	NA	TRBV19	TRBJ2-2	TGTGCCAGTAGTAGACTAGCGGACTTAACCGGGGAGCTGTTTTTT	CASSRLADLTGELFF
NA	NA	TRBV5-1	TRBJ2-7	TGCGCCAGCAGCCGCGGGGGCGGATCCTACGAGCAGTACTTC	CASSRGGGSYEQYF
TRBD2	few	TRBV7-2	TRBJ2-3	TGTGCCAGCAGCGCCCAACTAGCGGGAGGGACAGATACGCAGTATTTT	CASSAQLAGGTDTQYF
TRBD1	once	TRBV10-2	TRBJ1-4	TGCGCCAGCAGTGAGTGGACAGGAGTTGAAAAACTGTTTTTT	CASSEWTGVEKLFF
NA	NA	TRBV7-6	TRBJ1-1	TGTGCCAGCAGCCCCCGTGTGGGCGCAGACACTGAAGCTTTCTTT	CASSPRVGADTEAFF
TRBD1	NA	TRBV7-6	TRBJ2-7	TGTGCCAGCAGCTTTGGACAGGGGGAGACCGAGCAGTACTTC	CASSFGQGETEQYF
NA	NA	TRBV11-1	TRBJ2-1	TGTGCCAGCAGCAAGATCGAAGGCAATGAGCAGTTCTTC	CASSKIEGNEQFF
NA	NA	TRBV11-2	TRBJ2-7	TGTGCCAGCAGCTTAGGTCGATTCGACGAGCAGTACTTC	CASSLGRFDEQYF
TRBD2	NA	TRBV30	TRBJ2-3	TGTGCCTGGGTTATAGCGGGAGGGACAGATACGCAGTATTTT	CAWVIAGGTDTQYF
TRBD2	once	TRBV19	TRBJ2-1	TGTGCCAGTAGTCCTTGGACTAGCGGGACCAACAATGAGCAGTTCTTC	CASSPWTSGTNNEQFF
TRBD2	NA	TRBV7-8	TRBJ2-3	TGTGCCAGCAGCCGACTAGCTCTCAGCACAGATACGCAGTATTTT	CASSRLALSTDTQYF
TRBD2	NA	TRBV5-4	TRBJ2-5	TGTGCCAGCAGCTTAGGCGGGAGACAAGAGACCCAGTACTTC	CASSLGGRQETQYF
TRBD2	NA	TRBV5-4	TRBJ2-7	TGTGCCAGCAGCCGATCGGTAGCGGGGACTTACGAGCAGTACTTC	CASSRSVAGTYEQYF
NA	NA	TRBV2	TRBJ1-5	TGTGCCAGCAACTTCAAGGGCCACAATCAGCCCCAGCATTTT	CASNFKGHNQPQHF
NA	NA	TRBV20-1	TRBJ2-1	TGCAGTGCTAGTAGGGCCGTTGAGCAGTTCTTC	CSASRAVEQFF
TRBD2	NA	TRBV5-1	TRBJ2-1	TGCGCCAGCAGCTTGGGGACTAGCGGGCTCGGGACCTACAATGAGCAGTTCTTC	CASSLGTSGLGTYNEQFF
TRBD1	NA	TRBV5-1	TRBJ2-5	TGCGCCAGCACCACGGGGTCATGGACAGGGGGACGGGAGACCCAGTACTTC	CASTTGSWTGGRETQYF
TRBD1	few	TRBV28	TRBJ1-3	TGTGCCAGCAGAGGACCCAGGACAGGGGCTGGAAACACCATATATTTT	CASRGPRTGAGNTIYF
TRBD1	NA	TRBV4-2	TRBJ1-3	TGTGCCAGCAGCCAAGATGCGGGACAGGGTGGAAACACCATATATTTT	CASSQDAGQGGNTIYF
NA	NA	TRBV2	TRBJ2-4	TGTGCCAGCAGTCAGACAGGGAGGGTTTTTGTAGCCAAAAACATTCAGTACTTC	CASSQTGRVFVAKNIQYF
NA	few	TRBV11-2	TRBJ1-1	TGTGCCAGCAGTACACAGAGGAACACTGAAGCTTTCTTT	CASSTQRNTEAFF
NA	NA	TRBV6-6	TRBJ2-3	TGTGCCAGCAGCCGACCCGGACGAGAGAAAAATACGCAGTATTTT	CASSRPGREKNTQYF
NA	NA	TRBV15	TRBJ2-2	TGTGCCACCAGCAGAGATGTGGCGAGGACCGGGGAGCTGTTTTTT	CATSRDVARTGELFF
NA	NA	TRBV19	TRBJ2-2	TGTGCCAGTAGTATATCCCGGCTACAGGGTAGGGACACCGGGGAGCTGTTTTTT	CASSISRLQGRDTGELFF
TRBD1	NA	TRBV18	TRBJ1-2	TGTGCCAGCTCACCACCGGACAGGGGCGCGGTCTATGGCTACACCTTC	CASSPPDRGAVYGYTF
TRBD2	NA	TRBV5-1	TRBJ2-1	TGCGCCAGCAGCTTGGGGACTAGTGAGAATGAGCAGTTCTTC	CASSLGTSENEQFF
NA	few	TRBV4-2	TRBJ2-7	TGTGCCAGCAGCCAAGATCTTGGCGGTGGATCCTACGAGCAGTACTTC	CASSQDLGGGSYEQYF
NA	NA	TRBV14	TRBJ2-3	TGTGCCAGCAGCCAAGAATATCCCTCTTGGCGGAGGCATAGCACAGATACGCAGTATTTT	CASSQEYPSWRRHSTDTQYF
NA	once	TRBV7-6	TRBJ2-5	TGTGCCAGCAGCTTAGTTCCGGGCCCGGAGACCCAGTACTTC	CASSLVPGPETQYF
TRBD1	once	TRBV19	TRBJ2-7	TGTGCCAGTAGTACGGGACAGGACTACGAGCAGTACTTC	CASSTGQDYEQYF
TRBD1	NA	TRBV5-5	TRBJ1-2	TGTGCCAGCCGGCCAGGGACAGCTAATGGCTACACCTTC	CASRPGTANGYTF
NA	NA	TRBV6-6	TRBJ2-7	TGTGCCAGCAGTTACTCTCATACCCTCTACGAGCAGTACTTC	CASSYSHTLYEQYF
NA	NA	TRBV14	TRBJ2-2	TGTGCCAGCAGCCAAGTACCCGGCGGCAGGACCGGGGAGCTGTTTTTT	CASSQVPGGRTGELFF
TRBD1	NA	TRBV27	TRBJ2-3	TGTGCCAGCAGTTTACATGGACAGGGGTCAGATACGCAGTATTTT	CASSLHGQGSDTQYF
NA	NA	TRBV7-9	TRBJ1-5	TGTGCCAGCAGCTTAGTCCCCGCGCGACCGGGAACAAATCAGCCCCAGCATTTT	CASSLVPARPGTNQPQHF
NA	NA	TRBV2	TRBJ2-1	TGTGCCAGCTGCTGCCCGGGTCGGTCCTACAATGAGCAGTTCTTC	CASCCPGRSYNEQFF
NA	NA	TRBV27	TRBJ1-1	TGTGCCAGCAGTTTATCGGGCAACCTTGAAGCTTTCTTT	CASSLSGNLEAFF
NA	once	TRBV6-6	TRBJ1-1	TGTGCCAGCACTGGGATGGGGATGAACACTGAAGCTTTCTTT	CASTGMGMNTEAFF
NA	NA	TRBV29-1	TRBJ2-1	TGCAGCGTTGTGGCTGCTTACAATGAGCAGTTCTTC	CSVVAAYNEQFF
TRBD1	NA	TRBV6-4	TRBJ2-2	TGTGCCAGCAGGCCGGGACAGGGCGGAACCGGGGAGCTGTTTTTT	CASRPGQGGTGELFF
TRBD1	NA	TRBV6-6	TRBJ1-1	TGTGCCAGCAGCGGCCCGGTTAGGACAGGGAACACTGAAGCTTTCTTT	CASSGPVRTGNTEAFF
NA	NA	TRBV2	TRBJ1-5	TGTGCCAGCAGTGTTGACGGTTATAGCAATCAGCCCCAGCATTTT	CASSVDGYSNQPQHF
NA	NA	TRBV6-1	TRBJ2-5	TGTGCCAGCAGTGAAGCGTTTAGGGGAGAGACCCAGTACTTC	CASSEAFRGETQYF
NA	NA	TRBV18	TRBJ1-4	TGTGCCAGCTCACCTAACCCACCAACTAATGAAAAACTGTTTTTT	CASSPNPPTNEKLFF
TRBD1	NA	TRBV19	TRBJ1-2	TGTGCCAGTAGTATAATTTACAGGGGGGACTATGGCTACACCTTC	CASSIIYRGDYGYTF
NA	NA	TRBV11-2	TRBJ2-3	TGTGCCAGCAGCTTAGATCTAAGTTGGAAGGGTTTGACAGATACGCAGTATTTT	CASSLDLSWKGLTDTQYF
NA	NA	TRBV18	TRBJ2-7	TGTGCCAGCTCACCAACTAGGGACGAGCAGTACTTC	CASSPTRDEQYF